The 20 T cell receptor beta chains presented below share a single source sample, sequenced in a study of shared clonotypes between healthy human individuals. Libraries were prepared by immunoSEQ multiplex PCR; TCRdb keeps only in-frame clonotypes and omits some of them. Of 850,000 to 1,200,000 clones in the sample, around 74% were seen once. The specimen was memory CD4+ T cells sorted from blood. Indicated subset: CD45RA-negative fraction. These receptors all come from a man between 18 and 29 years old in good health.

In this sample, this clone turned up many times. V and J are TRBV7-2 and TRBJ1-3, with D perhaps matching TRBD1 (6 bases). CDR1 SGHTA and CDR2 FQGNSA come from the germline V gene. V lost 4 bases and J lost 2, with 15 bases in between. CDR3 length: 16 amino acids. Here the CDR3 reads CASSSRPGTTGNTIYF. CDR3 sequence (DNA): TGTGCCAGCAGCTCACGTCCCGGGACAACTGGAAACACCATATATTTT.

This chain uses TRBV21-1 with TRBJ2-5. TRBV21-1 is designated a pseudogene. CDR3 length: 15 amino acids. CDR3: CASRLRTGRRGTQYF. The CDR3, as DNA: TGTGCCAGCAGATTAAGGACCGGAAGGAGAGGGACCCAGTACTTC.

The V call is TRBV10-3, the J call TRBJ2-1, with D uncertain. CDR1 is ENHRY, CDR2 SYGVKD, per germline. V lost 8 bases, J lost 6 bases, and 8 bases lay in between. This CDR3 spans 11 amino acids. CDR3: CAILRINEQFF. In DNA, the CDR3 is TGTGCCATCTTAAGGATCAATGAGCAGTTCTTC.

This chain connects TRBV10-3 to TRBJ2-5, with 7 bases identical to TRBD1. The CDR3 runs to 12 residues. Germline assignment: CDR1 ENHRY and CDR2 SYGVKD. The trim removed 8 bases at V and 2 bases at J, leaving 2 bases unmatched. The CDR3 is CAIGTDQETQYF. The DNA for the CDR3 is TGTGCCATCGGGACAGATCAAGAGACCCAGTACTTC.

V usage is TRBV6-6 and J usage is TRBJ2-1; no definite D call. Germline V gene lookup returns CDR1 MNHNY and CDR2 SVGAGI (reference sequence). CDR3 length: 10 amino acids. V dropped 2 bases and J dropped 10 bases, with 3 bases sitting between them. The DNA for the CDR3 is TGTGCCAGCAGTTACGAGGAGCAGTTCTTC. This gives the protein CASSYEEQFF.

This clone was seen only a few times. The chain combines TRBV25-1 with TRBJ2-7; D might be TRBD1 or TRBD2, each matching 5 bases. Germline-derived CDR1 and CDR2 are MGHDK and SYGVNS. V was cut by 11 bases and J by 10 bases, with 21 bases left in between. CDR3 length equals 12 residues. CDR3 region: CAASPGGIPQYF. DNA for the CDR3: TGTGCCGCCTCGCCTGGGGGAATTCCTCAGTACTTC.

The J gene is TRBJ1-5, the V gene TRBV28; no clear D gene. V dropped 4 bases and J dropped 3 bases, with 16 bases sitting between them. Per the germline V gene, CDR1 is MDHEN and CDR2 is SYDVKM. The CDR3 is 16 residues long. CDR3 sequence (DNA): TGTGCCAGCAGTTCCATGGTCCGTTGGTCCAATCAGCCCCAGCATTTT. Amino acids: CASSSMVRWSNQPQHF. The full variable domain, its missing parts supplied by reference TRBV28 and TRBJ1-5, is DVKVTQSSRYLVKRTGEKVFLECVQDMDHENMFWYRQDPGLGLRLIYFSYDVKMKEKGDIPEGYSVSREKKERFSLILESASTNQTSMYLCASSSMVRWSNQPQHFGDGTRLSIL.

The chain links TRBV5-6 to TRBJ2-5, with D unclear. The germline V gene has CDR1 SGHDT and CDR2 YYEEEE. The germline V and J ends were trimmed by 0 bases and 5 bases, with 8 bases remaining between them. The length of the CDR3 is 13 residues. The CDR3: CASSLASGETQYF. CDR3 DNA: TGTGCCAGCAGCTTGGCCAGTGGGGAGACCCAGTACTTC.

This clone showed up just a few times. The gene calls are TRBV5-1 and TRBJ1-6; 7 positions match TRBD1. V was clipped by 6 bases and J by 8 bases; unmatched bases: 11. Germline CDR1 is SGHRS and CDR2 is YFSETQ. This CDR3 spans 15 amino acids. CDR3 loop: CASTSGRQGDSPLHF. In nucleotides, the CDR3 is TGCGCCAGCACATCGGGGCGACAGGGAGATTCACCCCTCCACTTT.

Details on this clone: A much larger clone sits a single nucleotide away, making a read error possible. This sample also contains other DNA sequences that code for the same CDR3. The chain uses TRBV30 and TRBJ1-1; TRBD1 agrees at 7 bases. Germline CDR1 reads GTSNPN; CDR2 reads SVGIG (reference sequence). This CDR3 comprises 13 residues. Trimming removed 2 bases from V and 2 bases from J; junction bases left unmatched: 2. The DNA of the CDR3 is TGTGCCTGGAGTCAGGGGGGAAACACTGAAGCTTTCTTT. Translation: CAWSQGGNTEAFF.

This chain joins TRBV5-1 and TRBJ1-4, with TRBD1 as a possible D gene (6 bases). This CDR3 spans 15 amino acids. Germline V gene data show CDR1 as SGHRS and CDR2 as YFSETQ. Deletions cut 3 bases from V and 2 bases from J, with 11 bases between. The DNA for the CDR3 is TGCGCCAGCAGCTCTCAGGGACACACTAATGAAAAACTGTTTTTT. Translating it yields CASSSQGHTNEKLFF.

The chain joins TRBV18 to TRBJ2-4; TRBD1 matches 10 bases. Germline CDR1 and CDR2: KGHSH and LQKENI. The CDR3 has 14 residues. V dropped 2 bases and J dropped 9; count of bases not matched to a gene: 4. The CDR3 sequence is CASSPGTGEGIQYF. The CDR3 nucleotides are TGTGCCAGCTCACCAGGGACAGGGGAAGGCATTCAGTACTTC.

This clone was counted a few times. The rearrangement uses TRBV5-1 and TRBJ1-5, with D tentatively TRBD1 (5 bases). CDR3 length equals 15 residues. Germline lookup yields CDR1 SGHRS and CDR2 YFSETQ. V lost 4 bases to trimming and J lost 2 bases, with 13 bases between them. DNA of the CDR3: TGCGCCAGCAGCGTGGACGGGGCAGGCAATCAGCCCCAGCATTTT. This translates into CASSVDGAGNQPQHF.

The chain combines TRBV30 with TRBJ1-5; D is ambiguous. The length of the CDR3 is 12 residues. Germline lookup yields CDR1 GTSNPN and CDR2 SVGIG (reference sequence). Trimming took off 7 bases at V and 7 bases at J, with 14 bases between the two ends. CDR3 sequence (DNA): TGTGCCTTGGACCTACCGGGACAGCCCCAGCATTTT. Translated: CALDLPGQPQHF.

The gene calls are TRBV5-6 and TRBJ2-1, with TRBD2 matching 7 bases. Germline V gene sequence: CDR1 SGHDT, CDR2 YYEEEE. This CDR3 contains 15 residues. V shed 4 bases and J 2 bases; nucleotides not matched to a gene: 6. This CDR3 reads CASSRSSGAYNEQFF. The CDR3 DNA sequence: TGTGCCAGCAGCAGATCTAGCGGAGCCTACAATGAGCAGTTCTTC.

The CDR3 DNA is TGTGCCAGCAGTGCAGTTTGGACAGGGACGGCCACTGAAGCTTTCTTT. Its translation is CASSAVWTGTATEAFF. The chain combines TRBV6-1 with TRBJ1-1; the match to TRBD1 covers 8 bases. CDR1 is MNHNS, CDR2 SASEGT, per germline. The CDR3 is 16 residues long. V trimming: 4 bases; J trimming: 4 bases; junction bases outside the gene matches: 11.

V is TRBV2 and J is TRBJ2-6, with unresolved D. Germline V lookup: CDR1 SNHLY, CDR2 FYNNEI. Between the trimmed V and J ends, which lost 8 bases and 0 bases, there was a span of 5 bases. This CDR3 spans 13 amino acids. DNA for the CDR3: TGTGCCAGCGATTCCTCTGGGGCCAACGTCCTGACTTTC. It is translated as CASDSSGANVLTF.

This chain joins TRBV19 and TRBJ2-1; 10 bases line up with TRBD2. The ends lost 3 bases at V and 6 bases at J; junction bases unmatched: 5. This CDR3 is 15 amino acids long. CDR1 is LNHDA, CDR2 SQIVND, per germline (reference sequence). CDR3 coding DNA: TGTGCCAGTAGTATTACGGGACTAGCGCCCAATGAGCAGTTCTTC. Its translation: CASSITGLAPNEQFF.

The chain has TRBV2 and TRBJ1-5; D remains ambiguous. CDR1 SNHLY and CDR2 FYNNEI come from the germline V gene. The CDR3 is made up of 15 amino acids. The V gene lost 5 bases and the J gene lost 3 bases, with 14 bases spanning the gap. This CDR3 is CASSSDWGYNQPQHF. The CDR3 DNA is TGTGCCAGCAGTTCGGACTGGGGATACAATCAGCCCCAGCATTTT. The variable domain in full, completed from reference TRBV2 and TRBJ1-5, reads EPEVTQTPSHQVTQMGQEVILRCVPISNHLYFYWYRQILGQKVEFLVSFYNNEISEKSEIFDDQFSVERPDGSNFTLKIRSTKLEDSAMYFCASSSDWGYNQPQHFGDGTRLSIL.

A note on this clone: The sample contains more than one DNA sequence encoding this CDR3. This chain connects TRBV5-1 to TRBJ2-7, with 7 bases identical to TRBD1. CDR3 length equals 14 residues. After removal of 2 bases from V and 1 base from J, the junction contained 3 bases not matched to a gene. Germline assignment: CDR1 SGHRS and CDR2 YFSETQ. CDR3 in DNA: TGCGCCAGCAGCTTTACAGGGGATTCCTACGAGCAGTACTTC. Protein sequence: CASSFTGDSYEQYF.